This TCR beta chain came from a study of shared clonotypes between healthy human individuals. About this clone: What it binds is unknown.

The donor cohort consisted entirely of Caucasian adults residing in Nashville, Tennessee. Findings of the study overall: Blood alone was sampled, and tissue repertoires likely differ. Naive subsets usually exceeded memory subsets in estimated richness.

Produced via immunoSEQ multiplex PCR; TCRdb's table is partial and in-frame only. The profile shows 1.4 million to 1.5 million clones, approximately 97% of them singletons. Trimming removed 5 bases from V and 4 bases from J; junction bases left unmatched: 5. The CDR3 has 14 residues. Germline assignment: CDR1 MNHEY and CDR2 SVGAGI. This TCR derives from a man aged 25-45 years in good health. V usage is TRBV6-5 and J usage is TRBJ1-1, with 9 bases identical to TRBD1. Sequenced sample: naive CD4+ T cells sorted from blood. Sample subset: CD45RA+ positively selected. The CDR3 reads CASSQRQGGTEAFF. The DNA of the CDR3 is TGTGCCAGCAGTCAGAGACAGGGGGGCACTGAAGCTTTCTTT.